One TCR beta chain is described in this entry. The target antigen is unknown. The germline V gene has CDR1 SGDLS and CDR2 YYNGEE. This CDR3 is 15 amino acids long. V gave up 0 bases and J gave up 3 bases; unmatched junction bases: 2. This specimen comes from a study of cytomegalovirus exposure and HLA in healthy donors. 13 Jbeta primers and 60 Vbeta primers were used for the PCR. Method: immunoSEQ multiplex PCR; TCRdb's copy keeps in-frame clones and lacks some. Seen in this sample are approximately 110,000 clones; the ten most common clones hold over 2%. Points from the study as a whole: Most TCR sequences were rare, but some public TCRs occurred in many donors.

This sequence was found in a middle-aged man in good health and CMV-seronegative. The sequencing sample was made of PBMCs. The V and J genes are TRBV9 and TRBJ2-2; 7 bases match TRBD2. The CDR3 nucleotides are TGTGCCAGCAGCGTAGGGCTAGCGGACACCGGGGAGCTGTTTTTT. Protein: CASSVGLADTGELFF. Using reference TRBV9 and TRBJ2-2 for the parts outside the CDR3, the full variable domain is DSGVTQTPKHLITATGQRVTLRCSPRSGDLSVYWYQQSLDQGLQFLIQYYNGEERAKGNILERFSAQQFPDLHSELNLSSLELGDSALYFCASSVGLADTGELFFGEGSRLTVL.